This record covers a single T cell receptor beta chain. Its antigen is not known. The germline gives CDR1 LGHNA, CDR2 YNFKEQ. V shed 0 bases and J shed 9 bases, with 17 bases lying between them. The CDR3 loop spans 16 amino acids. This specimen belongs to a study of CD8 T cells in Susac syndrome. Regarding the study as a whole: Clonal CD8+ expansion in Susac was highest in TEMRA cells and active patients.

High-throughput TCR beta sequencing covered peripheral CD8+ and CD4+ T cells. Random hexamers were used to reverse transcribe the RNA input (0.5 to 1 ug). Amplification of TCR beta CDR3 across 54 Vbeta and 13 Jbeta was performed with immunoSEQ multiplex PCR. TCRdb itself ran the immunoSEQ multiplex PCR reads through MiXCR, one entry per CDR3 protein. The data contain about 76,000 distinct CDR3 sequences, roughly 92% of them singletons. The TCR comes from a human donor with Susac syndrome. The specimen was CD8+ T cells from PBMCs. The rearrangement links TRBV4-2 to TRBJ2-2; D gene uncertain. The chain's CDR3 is CASSQEFDGPGRELFF. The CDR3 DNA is TGTGCCAGCAGCCAAGAGTTTGATGGCCCAGGCAGGGAGCTGTTTTTT.